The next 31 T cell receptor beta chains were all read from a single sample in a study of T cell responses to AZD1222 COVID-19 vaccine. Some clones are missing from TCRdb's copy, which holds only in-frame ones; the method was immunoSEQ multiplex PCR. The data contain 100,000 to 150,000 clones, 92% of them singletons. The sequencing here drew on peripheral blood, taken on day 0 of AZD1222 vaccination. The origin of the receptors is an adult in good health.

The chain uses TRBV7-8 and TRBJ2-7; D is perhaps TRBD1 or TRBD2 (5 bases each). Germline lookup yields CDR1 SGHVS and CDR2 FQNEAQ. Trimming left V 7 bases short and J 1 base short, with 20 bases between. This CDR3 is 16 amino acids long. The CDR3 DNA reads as TGTGCCAGCACCCTAGGCTTCCGGGACGCATCCTACGAGCAGTACTTC. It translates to CASTLGFRDASYEQYF.

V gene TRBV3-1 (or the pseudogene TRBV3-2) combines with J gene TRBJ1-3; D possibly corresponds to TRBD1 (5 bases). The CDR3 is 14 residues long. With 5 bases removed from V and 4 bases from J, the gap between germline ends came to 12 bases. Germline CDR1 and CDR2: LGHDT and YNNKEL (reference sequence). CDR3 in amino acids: CASSYRTAGNTIYF. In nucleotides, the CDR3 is TGTGCCAGCAGCTACAGGACGGCAGGAAACACCATATATTTT.

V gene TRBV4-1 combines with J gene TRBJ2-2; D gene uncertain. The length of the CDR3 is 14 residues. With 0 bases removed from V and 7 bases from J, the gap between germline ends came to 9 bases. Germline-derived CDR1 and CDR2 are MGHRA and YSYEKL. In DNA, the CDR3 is TGCGCCAGCAGCCAAGACCGGGTTGTCGGGGAGCTGTTTTTT. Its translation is CASSQDRVVGELFF.

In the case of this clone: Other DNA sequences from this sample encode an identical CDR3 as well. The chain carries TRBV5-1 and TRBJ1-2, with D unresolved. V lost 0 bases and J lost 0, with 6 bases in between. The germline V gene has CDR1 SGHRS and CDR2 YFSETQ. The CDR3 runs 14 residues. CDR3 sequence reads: CASSLGQPNYGYTF. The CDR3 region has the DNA TGCGCCAGCAGCTTGGGGCAGCCTAACTATGGCTACACCTTC.

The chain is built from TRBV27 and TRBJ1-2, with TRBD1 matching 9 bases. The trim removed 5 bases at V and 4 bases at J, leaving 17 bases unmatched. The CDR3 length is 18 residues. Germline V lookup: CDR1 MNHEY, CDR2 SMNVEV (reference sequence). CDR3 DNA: TGTGCCAGCAGTCCGATATCCGGGACAGGGCCGCTATTCTATGGCTACACCTTC. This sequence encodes CASSPISGTGPLFYGYTF.

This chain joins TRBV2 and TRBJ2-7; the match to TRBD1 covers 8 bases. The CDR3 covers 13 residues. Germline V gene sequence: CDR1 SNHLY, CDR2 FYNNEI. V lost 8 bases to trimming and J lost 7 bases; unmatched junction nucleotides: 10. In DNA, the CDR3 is TGTGCCAGCGCTGGACAGGGACTTTGGGAGCAGTACTTC. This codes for CASAGQGLWEQYF.

The CDR3 here is CASSFSGRRGQETQYF. The CDR3 DNA follows: TGTGCCAGCAGCTTTAGCGGGCGGAGGGGCCAAGAGACCCAGTACTTC. This chain connects TRBV11-1 to TRBJ2-5, with 7 bases aligning to TRBD2. Germline CDR1 SGHAT, CDR2 FQDESV (reference sequence). V shed 3 bases and J 1 base; nucleotides not matched to a gene: 8. The CDR3 consists of 16 residues.

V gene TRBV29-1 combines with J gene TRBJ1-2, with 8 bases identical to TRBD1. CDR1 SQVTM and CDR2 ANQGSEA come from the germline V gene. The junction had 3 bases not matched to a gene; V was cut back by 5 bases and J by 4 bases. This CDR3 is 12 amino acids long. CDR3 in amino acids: CSVWTGSYGYTF. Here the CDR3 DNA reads TGCAGCGTTTGGACAGGGTCCTATGGCTACACCTTC.

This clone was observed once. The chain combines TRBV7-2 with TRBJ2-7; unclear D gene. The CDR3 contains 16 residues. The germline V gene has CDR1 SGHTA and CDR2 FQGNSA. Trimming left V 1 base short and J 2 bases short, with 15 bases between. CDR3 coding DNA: TGTGCCAGCAGCTTAGGTCAGGACCCAAGAACCTACGAGCAGTACTTC. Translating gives CASSLGQDPRTYEQYF.

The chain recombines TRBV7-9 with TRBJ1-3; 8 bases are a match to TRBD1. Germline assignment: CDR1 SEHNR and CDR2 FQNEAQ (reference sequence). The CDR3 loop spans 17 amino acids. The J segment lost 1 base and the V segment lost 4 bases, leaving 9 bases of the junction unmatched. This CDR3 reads CASSSAADRASGNTIYF. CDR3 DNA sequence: TGTGCCAGCAGCTCCGCGGCGGACAGGGCGTCTGGAAACACCATATATTTT.

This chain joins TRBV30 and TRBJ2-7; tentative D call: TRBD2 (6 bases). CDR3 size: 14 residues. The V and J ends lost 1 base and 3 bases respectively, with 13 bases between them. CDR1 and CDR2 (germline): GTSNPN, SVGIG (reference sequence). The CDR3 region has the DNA TGTGCCTGGAGTGGACTAGTAGGAAGCTACGAGCAGTACTTC. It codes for CAWSGLVGSYEQYF.

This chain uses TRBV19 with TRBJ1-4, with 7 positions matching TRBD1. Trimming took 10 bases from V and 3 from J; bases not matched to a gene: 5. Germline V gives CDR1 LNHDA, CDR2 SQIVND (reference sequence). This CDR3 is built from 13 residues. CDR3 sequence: CATRDRPNEKLFF. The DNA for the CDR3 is TGTGCCACCCGGGACAGACCTAATGAAAAACTGTTTTTT.

The CDR3 reads CASGPGTGVKNEQFF. The DNA of the CDR3 is TGTGCTAGTGGCCCTGGGACAGGGGTTAAAAATGAGCAGTTCTTC. The J gene is TRBJ2-1, the V gene TRBV12-5, with TRBD1 matching over 10 bases. The CDR3 extends over 15 amino acids. V lost 6 bases and J lost 7; bases outside the gene matches: 9. Germline CDR1 reads LGHNT; CDR2 reads FRNRAP.

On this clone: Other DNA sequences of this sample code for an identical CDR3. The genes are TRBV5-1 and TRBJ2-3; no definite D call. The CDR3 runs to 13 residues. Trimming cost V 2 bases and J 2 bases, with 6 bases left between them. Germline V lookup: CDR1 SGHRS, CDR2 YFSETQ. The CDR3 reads CASSFRDTDTQYF. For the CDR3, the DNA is TGCGCCAGCAGCTTCAGAGACACAGATACGCAGTATTTT.

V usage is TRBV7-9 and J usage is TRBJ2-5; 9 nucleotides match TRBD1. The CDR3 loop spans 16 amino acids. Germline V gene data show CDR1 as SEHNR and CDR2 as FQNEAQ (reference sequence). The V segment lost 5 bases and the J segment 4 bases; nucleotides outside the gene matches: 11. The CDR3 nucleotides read TGTGCCAGCAGCCGGGCCGGGACAGGGAGGGTAGAGACCCAGTACTTC. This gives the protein CASSRAGTGRVETQYF.

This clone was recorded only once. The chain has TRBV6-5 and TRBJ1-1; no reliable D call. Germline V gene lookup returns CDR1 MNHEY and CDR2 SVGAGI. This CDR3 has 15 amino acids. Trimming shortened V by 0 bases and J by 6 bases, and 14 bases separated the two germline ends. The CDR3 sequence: CASSYSRVRSPEAFF. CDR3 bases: TGTGCCAGCAGTTACTCGAGGGTGCGGAGCCCTGAAGCTTTCTTT.

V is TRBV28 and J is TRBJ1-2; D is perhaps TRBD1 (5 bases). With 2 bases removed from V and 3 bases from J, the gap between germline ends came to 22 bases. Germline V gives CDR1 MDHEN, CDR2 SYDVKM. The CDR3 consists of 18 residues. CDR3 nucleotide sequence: TGTGCCAGCAGTTTAGGGGGAGGGCTTTCTTCAGGAGACTATGGCTACACCTTC. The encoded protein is CASSLGGGLSSGDYGYTF.

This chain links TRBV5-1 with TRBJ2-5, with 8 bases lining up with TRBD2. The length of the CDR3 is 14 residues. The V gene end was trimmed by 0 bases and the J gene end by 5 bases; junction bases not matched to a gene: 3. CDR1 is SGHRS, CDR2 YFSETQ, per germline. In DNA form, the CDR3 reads TGCGCCAGCAGCTTGGGACTAGCGAGGGAGACCCAGTACTTC. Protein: CASSLGLARETQYF.

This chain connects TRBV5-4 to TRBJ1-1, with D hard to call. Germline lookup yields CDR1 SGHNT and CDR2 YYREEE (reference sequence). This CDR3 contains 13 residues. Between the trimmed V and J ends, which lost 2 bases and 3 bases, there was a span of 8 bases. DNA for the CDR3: TGTGCCAGCAGCTTCCCAGCAGACACTGAAGCTTTCTTT. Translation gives CASSFPADTEAFF. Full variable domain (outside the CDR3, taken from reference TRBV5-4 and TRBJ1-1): ETGVTQSPTHLIKTRGQQVTLRCSSQSGHNTVSWYQQALGQGPQFIFQYYREEENGRGNFPPRFSGLQFPNYSSELNVNALELDDSALYLCASSFPADTEAFFGQGTRLTVV.

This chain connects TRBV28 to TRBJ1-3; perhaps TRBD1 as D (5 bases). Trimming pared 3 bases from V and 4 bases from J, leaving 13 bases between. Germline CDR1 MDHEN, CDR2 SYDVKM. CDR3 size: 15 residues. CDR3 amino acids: CASSLGGGSGNTIYF. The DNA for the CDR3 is TGTGCCAGCAGTTTGGGGGGTGGTTCCGGAAACACCATATATTTT.

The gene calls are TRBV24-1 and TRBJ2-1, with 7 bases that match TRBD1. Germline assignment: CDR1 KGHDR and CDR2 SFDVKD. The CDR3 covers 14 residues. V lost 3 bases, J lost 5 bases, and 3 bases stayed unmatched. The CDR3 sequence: CATSDPGQNNEQFF. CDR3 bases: TGTGCCACCAGTGATCCGGGACAGAACAATGAGCAGTTCTTC.

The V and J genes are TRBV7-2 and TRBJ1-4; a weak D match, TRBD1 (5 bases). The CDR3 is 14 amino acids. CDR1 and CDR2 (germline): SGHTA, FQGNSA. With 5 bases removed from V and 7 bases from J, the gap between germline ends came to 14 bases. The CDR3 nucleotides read TGTGCCAGCAGCCCGGGACGGGCAACTGAAAAACTGTTTTTT. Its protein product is CASSPGRATEKLFF.

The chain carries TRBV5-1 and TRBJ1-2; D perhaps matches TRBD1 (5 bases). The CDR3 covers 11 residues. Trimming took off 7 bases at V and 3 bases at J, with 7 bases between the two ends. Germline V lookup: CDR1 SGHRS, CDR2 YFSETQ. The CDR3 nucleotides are TGCGCCAGCGGAGGGGACTATGGCTACACCTTC. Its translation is CASGGDYGYTF.

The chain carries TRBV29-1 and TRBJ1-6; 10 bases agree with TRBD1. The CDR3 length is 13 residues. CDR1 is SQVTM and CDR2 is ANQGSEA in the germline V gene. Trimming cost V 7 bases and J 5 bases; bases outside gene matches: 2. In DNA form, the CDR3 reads TGCAGCGCCGGGACAGGGGATAATTCACCCCTCCACTTT. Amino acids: CSAGTGDNSPLHF. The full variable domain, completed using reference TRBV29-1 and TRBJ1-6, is SAVISQKPSRDICQRGTSLTIQCQVDSQVTMMFWYRQQPGQSLTLIATANQGSEATYESGFVIDKFPISRPNLTFSTLTVSNMSPEDSSIYLCSAGTGDNSPLHFGNGTRLTVT.

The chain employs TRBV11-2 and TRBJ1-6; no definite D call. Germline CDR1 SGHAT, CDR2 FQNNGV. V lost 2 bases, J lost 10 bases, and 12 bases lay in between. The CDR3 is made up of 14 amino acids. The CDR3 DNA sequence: TGTGCCAGCAGCTTATTCGGGGTAAACTCACCCCTCCACTTT. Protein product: CASSLFGVNSPLHF.

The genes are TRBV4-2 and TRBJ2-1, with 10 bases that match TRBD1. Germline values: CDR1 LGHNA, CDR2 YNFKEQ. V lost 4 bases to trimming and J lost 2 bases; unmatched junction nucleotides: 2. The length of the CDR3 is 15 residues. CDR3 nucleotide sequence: TGTGCCAGCAGCCCGGGACAGGGGCCCTACAATGAGCAGTTCTTC. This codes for CASSPGQGPYNEQFF.

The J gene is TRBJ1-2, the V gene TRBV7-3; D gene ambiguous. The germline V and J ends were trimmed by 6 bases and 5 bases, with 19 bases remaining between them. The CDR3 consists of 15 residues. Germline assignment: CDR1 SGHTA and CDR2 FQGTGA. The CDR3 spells CASRKAPTVDYGYTF. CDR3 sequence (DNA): TGTGCCAGCAGAAAAGCCCCGACGGTAGATTATGGCTACACCTTC.

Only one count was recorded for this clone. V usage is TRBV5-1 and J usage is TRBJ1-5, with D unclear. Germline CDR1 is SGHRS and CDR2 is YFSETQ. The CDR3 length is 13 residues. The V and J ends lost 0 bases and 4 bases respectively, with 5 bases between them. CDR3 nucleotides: TGCGCCAGCAGCTTGGGTCAGAATCAGCCCCAGCATTTT. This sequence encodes CASSLGQNQPQHF.

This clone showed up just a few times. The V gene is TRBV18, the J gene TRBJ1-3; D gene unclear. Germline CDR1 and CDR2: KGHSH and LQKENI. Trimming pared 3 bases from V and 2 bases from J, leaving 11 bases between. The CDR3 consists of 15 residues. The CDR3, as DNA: TGTGCCAGCTCACCCCTGGCCCCCGCTGGAAACACCATATATTTT. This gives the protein CASSPLAPAGNTIYF.

CDR3 sequence reads: CASSLASGMGQGAFF. The CDR3 nucleotides read TGCGCCAGCAGCTTGGCCTCCGGTATGGGGCAGGGGGCTTTCTTT. J is TRBJ1-1 and V is TRBV5-1; tentative D call: TRBD1 (6 bases). CDR1 is SGHRS and CDR2 is YFSETQ in the germline V gene. V gave up 0 bases and J gave up 11 bases, with 20 bases separating them. This CDR3 contains 15 residues.

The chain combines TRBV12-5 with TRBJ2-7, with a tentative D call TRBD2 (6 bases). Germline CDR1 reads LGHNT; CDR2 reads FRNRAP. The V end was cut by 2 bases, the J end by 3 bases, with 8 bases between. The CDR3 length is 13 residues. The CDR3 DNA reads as TGTGCTAGTGGTTTGCTCGGGGGCTACGAGCAGTACTTC. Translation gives CASGLLGGYEQYF.